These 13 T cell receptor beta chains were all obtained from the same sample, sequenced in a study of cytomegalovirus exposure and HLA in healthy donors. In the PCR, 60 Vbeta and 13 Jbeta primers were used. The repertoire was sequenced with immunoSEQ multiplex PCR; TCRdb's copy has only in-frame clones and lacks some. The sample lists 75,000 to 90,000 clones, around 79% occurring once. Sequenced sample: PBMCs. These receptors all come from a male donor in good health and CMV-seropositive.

The CDR3 reads CASSLAGEGSNEKLFF. The CDR3 coding sequence is TGTGCCAGCAGCTTAGCCGGGGAGGGCAGTAATGAAAAACTGTTTTTT. The chain has TRBV7-6 and TRBJ1-4; D is ambiguous. V was cut by 0 bases and J by 4 bases, with 12 bases left in between. CDR3 length equals 16 residues. CDR1 is SGHVS, CDR2 FNYEAQ, per germline.

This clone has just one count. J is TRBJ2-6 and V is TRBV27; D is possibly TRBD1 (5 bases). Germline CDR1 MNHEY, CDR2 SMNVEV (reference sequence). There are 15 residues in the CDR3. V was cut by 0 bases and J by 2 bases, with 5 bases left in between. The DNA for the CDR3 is TGTGCCAGCAGTTTATCAGGGGCTGGGGCCAACGTCCTGACTTTC. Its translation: CASSLSGAGANVLTF.

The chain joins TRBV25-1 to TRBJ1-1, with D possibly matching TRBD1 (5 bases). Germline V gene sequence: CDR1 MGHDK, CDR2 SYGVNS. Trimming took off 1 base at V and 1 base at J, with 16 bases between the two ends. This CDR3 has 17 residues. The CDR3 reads CASSEWCRTKANTEAFF. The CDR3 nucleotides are TGTGCCAGCAGTGAATGGTGCCGGACAAAGGCGAACACTGAAGCTTTCTTT.

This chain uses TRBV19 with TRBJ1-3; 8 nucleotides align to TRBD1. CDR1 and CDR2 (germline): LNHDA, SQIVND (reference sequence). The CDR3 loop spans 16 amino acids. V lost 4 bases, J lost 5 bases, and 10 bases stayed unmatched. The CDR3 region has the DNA TGTGCCAGTAGTACCCTTGACGGGACAGGACGAAACACCATATATTTT. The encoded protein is CASSTLDGTGRNTIYF.

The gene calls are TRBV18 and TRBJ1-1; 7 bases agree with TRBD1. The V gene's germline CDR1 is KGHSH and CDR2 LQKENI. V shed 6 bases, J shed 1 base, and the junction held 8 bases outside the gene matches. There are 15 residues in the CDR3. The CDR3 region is CASSGLGTANTEAFF. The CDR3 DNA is TGTGCCAGCTCCGGCCTTGGGACAGCGAACACTGAAGCTTTCTTT. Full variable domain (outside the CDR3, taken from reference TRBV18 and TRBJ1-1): NAGVMQNPRHLVRRRGQEARLRCSPMKGHSHVYWYRQLPEEGLKFMVYLQKENIIDESGMPKERFSAEFPKEGPSILRIQQVVRGDSAAYFCASSGLGTANTEAFFGQGTRLTVV.

In DNA form, the CDR3 reads TGCGCCAGCAGCCCAAGAAGCCCGGGACAGTTCTCTGGAAACACCATATATTTT. Its translation is CASSPRSPGQFSGNTIYF. The V and J genes are TRBV5-1 and TRBJ1-3, with 7 positions matching TRBD1. Looked up from germline, CDR1 is SGHRS and CDR2 is YFSETQ. V was pared by 4 bases and J by 0 bases, with 13 bases of the junction left unmatched. This CDR3 has 18 residues.

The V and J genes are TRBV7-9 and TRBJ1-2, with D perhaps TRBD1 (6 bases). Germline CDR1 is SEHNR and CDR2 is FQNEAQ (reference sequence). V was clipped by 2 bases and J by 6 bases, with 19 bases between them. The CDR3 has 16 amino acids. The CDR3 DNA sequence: TGTGCCAGCAGCTTAAACCCCCCCGGGGGGCGGGATGGCTACACCTTC. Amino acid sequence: CASSLNPPGGRDGYTF.

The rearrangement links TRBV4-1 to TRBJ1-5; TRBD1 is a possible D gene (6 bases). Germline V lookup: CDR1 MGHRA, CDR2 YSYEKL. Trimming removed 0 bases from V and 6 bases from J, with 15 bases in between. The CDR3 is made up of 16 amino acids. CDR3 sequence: CASSQDRGRGPQPQHF. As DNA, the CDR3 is TGCGCCAGCAGCCAAGATCGAGGCAGGGGCCCTCAGCCCCAGCATTTT.

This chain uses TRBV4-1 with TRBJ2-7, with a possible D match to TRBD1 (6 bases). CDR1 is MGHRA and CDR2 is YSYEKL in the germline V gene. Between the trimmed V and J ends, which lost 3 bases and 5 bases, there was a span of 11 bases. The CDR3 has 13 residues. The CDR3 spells CASSHPQGDEQYF. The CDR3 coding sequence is TGCGCCAGCAGCCACCCACAGGGAGACGAGCAGTACTTC.

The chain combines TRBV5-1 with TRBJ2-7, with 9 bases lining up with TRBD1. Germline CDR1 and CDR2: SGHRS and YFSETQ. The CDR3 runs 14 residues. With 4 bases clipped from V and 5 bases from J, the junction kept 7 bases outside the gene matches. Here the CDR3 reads CASSTDRGYHEQYF. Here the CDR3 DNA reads TGCGCCAGCAGCACAGACAGGGGGTACCACGAGCAGTACTTC.

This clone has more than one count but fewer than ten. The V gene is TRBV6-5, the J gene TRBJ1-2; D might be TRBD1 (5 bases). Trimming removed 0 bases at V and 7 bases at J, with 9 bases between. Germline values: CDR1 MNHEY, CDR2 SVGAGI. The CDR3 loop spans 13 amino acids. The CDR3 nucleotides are TGTGCCAGCAGTTACTCGATGACAGCTGGCTACACCTTC. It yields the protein CASSYSMTAGYTF.

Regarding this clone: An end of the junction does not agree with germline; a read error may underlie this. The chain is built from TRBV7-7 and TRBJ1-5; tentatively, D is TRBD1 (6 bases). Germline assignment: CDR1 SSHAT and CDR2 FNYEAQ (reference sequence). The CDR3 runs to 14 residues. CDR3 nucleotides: TGTGCTAGCAGCTTCCGGGACAAGGAGCCGCCCCAGCATTTT. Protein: CASSFRDKEPPQHF.

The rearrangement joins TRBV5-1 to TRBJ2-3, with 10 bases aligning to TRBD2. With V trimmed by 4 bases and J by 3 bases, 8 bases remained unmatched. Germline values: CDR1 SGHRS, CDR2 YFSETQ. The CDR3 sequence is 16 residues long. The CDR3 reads CASSVRAGGLTDTQYF. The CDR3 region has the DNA TGCGCCAGCAGCGTCAGAGCGGGGGGGCTTACAGATACGCAGTATTTT.